The entry below describes one T cell receptor (beta chain). What it binds is unknown. The data were obtained in a study of shared clonotypes between healthy human individuals. CDR1 and CDR2 (germline): MNHNS, SASEGT. The length of the CDR3 is 15 residues. Trimming stripped 2 bases from V and 1 base from J, with 11 bases between. Study results and limitations: Represented genetic and exposure-history diversity was restricted by having few donors.

Naive CD8 populations comprised CD45RO-negative cells positively selected for CCR7, excluding terminally differentiated effector memory CD45RA+ cells. Adult Caucasians living in Nashville, Tennessee made up all of the donors. TCRdb's copy holds only in-frame clones and misses some; the assay was immunoSEQ multiplex PCR. The sample shows roughly 890,000 clones, around 93% of them seen only once. The chain links TRBV6-1 to TRBJ1-1; D remains ambiguous. Sequencing used naive CD8+ T cells sorted from blood. This clonotype originated in a man between 25 and 39 years old in good health. The CDR3 region has the DNA TGTGCCAGCAGTGAACTACCGTGGTCGAACACTGAAGCTTTCTTT. Protein sequence: CASSELPWSNTEAFF.